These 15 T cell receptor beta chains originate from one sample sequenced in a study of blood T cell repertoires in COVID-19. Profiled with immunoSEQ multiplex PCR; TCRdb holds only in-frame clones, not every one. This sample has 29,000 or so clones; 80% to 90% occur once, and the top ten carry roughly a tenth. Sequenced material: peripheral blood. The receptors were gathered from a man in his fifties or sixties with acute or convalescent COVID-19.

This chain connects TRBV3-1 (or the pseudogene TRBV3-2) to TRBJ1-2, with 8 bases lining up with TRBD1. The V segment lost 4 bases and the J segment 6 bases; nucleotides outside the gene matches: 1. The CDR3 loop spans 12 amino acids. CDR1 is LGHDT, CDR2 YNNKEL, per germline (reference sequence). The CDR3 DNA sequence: TGTGCCAGCAGCCCGACAGGGGATGGCTACACCTTC. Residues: CASSPTGDGYTF.

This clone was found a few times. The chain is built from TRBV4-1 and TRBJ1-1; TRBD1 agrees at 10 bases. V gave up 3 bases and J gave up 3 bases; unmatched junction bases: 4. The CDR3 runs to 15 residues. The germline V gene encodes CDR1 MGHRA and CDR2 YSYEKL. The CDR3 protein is CASSHPGTGDTEAFF. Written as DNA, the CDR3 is TGCGCCAGCAGCCACCCCGGGACAGGGGACACTGAAGCTTTCTTT.

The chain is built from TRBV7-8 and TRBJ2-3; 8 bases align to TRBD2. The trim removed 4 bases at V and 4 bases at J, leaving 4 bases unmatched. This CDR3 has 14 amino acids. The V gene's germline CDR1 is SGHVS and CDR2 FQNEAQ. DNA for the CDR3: TGTGCCAGCAGCTCGGGCGGGGGGCCAGATACGCAGTATTTT. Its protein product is CASSSGGGPDTQYF.

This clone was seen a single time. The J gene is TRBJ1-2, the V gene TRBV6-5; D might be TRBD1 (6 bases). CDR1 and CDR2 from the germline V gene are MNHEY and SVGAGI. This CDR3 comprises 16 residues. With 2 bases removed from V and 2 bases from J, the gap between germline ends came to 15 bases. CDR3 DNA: TGTGCCAGCAGTTACGGGTTGTGGGGGACAAACTATGGCTACACCTTC. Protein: CASSYGLWGTNYGYTF.

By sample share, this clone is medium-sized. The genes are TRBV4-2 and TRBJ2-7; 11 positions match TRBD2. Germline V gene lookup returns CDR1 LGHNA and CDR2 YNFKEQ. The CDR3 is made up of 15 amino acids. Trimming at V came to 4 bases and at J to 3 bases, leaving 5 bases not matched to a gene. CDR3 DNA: TGTGCCAGCAGCCTGGGACTAGCGGAGATCTACGAGCAGTACTTC. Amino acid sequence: CASSLGLAEIYEQYF.

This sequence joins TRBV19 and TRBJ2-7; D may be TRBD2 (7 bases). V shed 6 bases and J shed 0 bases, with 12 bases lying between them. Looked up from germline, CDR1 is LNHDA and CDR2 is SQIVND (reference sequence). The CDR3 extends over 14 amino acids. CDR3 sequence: CASREGGNSYEQYF. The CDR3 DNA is TGTGCCAGTAGGGAGGGGGGGAACTCCTACGAGCAGTACTTC.

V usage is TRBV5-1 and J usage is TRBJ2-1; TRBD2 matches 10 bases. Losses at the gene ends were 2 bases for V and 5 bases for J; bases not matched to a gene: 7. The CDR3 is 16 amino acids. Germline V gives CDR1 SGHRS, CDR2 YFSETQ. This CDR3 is CASSLPSGGQNNEQFF. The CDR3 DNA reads TGCGCCAGCAGCTTACCTAGCGGGGGACAGAACAATGAGCAGTTCTTC.

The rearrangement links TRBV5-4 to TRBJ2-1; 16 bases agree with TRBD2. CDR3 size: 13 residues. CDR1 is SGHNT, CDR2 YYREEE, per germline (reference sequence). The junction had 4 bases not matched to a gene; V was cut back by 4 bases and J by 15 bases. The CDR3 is CASSTGTSGGAFF. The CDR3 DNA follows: TGTGCCAGCAGCACGGGGACTAGCGGGGGGGCGTTCTTC.

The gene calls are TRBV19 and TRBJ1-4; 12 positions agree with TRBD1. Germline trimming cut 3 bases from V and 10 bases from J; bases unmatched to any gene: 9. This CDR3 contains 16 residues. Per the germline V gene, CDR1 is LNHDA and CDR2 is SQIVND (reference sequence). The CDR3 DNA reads TGTGCCAGTAGTATCACCTCCGGGACAGGGGGCGGAAAACTGTTTTTT. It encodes CASSITSGTGGGKLFF.

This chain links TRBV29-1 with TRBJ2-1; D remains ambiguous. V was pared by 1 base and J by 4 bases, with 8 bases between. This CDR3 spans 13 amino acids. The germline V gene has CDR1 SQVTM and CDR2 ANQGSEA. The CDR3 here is CSVEGRSYNEQFF. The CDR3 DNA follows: TGCAGCGTTGAAGGTCGGTCATACAATGAGCAGTTCTTC.

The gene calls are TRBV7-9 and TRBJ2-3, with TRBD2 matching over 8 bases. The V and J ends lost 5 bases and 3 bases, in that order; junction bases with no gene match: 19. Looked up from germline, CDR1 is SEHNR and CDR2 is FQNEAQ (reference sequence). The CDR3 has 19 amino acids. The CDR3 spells CASSPPKSGSDGGTDTQYF. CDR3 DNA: TGTGCCAGCAGCCCCCCGAAAAGCGGGAGTGATGGGGGTACAGATACGCAGTATTTT.

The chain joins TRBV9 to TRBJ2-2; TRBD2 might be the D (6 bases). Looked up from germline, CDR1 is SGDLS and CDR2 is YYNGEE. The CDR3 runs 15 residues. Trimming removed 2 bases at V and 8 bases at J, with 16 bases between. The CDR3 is CASSVVGGSGGELFF. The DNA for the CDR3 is TGTGCCAGCAGCGTGGTAGGAGGGAGCGGTGGGGAGCTGTTTTTT.

The DNA of the CDR3 is TGTGCCAGCAGCGCAGTCGGGGGAACAACCTACGAGCAGTACTTC. Protein: CASSAVGGTTYEQYF. The V and J genes are TRBV7-9 and TRBJ2-7, with D maybe TRBD2 (6 bases). The V and J ends lost 5 bases and 2 bases respectively, with 16 bases between them. This CDR3 has 15 amino acids. Germline V lookup: CDR1 SEHNR, CDR2 FQNEAQ (reference sequence).

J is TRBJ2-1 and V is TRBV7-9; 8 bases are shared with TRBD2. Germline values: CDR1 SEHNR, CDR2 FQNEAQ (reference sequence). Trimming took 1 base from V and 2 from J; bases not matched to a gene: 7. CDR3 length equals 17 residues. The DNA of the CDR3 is TGTGCCAGCAGCTTAGAAGGTCAGACTAGCGCCTACAATGAGCAGTTCTTC. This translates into CASSLEGQTSAYNEQFF.

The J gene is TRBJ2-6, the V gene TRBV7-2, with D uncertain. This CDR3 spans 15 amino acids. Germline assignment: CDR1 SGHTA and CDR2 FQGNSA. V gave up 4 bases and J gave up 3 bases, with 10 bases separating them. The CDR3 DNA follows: TGTGCCAGCAGCTCCTCAGTCTTTGGGGCCAACGTCCTGACTTTC. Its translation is CASSSSVFGANVLTF.